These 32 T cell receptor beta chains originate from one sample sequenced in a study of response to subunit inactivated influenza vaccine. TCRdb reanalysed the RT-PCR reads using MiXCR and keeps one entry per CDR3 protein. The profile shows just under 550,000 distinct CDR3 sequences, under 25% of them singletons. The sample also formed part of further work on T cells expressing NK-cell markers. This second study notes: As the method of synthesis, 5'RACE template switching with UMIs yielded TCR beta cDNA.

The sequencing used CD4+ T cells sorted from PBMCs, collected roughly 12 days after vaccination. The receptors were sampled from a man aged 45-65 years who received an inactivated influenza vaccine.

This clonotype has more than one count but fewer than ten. The CDR3 reads CASSTSNRVDYGYTF. CDR3 in DNA: TGTGCCAGCAGCACATCGAACAGGGTGGACTATGGCTACACCTTC. The chain links TRBV9 to TRBJ1-2; a possible D gene is TRBD1 (6 bases). V shed 4 bases and J shed 3 bases, with 16 bases lying between them. Germline V CDR1 and CDR2: SGDLS, YYNGEE. The length of the CDR3 is 15 residues.

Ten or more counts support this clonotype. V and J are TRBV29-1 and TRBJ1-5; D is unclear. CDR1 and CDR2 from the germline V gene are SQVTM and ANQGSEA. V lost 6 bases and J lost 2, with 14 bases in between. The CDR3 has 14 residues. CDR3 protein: CSVTDGPGNQPQHF. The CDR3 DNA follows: TGCAGCGTCACAGATGGTCCGGGCAATCAGCCCCAGCATTTT. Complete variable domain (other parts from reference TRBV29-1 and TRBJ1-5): SAVISQKPSRDICQRGTSLTIQCQVDSQVTMMFWYRQQPGQSLTLIATANQGSEATYESGFVIDKFPISRPNLTFSTLTVSNMSPEDSSIYLCSVTDGPGNQPQHFGDGTRLSIL.

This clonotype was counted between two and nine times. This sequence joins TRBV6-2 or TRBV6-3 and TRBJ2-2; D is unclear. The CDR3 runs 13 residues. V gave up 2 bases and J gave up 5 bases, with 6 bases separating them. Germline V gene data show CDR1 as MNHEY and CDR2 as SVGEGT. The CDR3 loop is CASSYDGTGELFF. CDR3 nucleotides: TGTGCCAGCAGTTACGACGGTACCGGGGAGCTGTTTTTT.

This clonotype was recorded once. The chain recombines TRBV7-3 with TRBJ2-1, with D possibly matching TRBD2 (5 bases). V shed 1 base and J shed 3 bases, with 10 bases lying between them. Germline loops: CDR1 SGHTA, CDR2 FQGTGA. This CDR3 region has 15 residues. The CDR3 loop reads CASSLRAVLYNEQFF. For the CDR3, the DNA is TGTGCCAGCAGCTTAAGAGCGGTCCTCTACAATGAGCAGTTCTTC.

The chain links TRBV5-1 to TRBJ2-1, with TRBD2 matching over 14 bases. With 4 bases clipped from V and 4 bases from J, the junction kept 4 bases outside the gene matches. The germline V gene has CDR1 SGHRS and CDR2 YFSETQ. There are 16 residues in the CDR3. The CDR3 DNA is TGCGCCAGCAGCACGACTAGCGGGGGGGTTTACAATGAGCAGTTCTTC. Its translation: CASSTTSGGVYNEQFF.

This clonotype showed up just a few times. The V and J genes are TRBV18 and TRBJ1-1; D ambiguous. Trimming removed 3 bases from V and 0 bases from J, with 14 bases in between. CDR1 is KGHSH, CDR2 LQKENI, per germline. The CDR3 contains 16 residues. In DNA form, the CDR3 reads TGTGCCAGCTCACCTCCCGGGATCCCCCTGAACACTGAAGCTTTCTTT. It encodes CASSPPGIPLNTEAFF. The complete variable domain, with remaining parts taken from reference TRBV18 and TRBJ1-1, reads NAGVMQNPRHLVRRRGQEARLRCSPMKGHSHVYWYRQLPEEGLKFMVYLQKENIIDESGMPKERFSAEFPKEGPSILRIQQVVRGDSAAYFCASSPPGIPLNTEAFFGQGTRLTVV.

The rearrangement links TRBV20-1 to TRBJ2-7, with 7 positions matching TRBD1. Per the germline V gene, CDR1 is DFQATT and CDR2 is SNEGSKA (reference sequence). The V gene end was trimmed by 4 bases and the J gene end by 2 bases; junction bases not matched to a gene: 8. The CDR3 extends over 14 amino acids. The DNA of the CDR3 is TGCAGTGCTATAGACAGGGACAATCCCTACGAGCAGTACTTC. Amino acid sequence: CSAIDRDNPYEQYF.

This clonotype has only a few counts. This CDR3 reads CASSQYYEQYF. CDR3 DNA sequence: TGTGCCAGCAGTCAGTACTACGAGCAGTACTTC. This chain joins TRBV12-3 or TRBV12-4 and TRBJ2-7, with no clear D. The CDR3 consists of 11 residues. V lost 5 bases, J lost 3 bases, and 5 bases lay in between.

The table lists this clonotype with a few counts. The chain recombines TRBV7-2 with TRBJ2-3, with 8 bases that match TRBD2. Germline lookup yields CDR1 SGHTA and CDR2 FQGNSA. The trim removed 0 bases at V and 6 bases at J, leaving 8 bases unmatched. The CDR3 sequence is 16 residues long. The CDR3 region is CASSLAPGGGGDTQYF. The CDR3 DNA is TGTGCCAGCAGCTTAGCGCCGGGAGGGGGAGGGGATACGCAGTATTTT.

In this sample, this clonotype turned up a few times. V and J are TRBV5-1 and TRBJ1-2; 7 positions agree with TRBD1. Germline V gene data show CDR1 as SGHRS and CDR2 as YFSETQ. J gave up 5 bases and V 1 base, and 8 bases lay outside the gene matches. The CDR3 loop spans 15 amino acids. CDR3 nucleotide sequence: TGCGCCAGCAGCTTGCGACAGGGTGGGGGATATGGCTACACCTTC. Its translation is CASSLRQGGGYGYTF. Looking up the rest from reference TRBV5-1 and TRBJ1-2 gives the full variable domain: KAGVTQTPRYLIKTRGQQVTLSCSPISGHRSVSWYQQTPGQGLQFLFEYFSETQRNKGNFPGRFSGRQFSNSRSEMNVSTLELGDSALYLCASSLRQGGGYGYTFGSGTRLTVV.

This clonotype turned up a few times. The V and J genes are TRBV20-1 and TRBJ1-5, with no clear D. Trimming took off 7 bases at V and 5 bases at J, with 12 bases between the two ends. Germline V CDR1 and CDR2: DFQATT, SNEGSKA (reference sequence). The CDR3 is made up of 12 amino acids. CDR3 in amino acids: CSVSQPYQPQHF. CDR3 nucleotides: TGCAGTGTCAGCCAGCCTTATCAGCCCCAGCATTTT.

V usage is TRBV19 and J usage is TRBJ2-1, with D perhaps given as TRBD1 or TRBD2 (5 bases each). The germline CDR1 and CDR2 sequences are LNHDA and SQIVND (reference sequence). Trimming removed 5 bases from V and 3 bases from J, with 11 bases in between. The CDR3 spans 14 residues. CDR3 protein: CASSGLDSYNEQFF. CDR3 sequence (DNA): TGTGCCAGTAGTGGACTCGACAGCTACAATGAGCAGTTCTTC.

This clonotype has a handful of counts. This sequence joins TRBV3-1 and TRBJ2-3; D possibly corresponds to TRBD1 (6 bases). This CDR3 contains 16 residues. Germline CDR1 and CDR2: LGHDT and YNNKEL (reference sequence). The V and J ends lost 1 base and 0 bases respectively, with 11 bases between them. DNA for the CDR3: TGTGCCAGCAGCCAAGGACAGGTTGATAGCACAGATACGCAGTATTTT. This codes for CASSQGQVDSTDTQYF.

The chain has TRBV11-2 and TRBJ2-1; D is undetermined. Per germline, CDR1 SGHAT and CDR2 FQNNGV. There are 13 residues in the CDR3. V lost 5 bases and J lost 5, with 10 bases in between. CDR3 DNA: TGTGCCAGCAGCCCCACAAGAGACAATGAGCAGTTCTTC. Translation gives CASSPTRDNEQFF.

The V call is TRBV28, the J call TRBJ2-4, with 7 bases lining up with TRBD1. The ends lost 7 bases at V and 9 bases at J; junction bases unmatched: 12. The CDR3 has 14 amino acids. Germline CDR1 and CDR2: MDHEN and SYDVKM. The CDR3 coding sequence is TGTGCCAGCACCAGGGGACAGTATTTCGGCATTCAGTACTTC. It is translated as CASTRGQYFGIQYF.

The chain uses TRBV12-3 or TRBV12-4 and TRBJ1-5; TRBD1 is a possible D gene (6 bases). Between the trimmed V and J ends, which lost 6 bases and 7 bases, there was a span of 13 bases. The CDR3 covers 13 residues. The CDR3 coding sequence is TGTGCCAGCAGCGTCGGGGGCAGGCAGCCCCAGCATTTT. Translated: CASSVGGRQPQHF.

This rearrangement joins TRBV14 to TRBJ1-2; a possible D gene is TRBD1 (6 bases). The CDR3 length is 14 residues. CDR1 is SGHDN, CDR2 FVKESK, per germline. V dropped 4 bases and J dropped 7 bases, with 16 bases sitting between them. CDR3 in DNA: TGTGCCAGCAGCCCCCTCGGGGGGGGCGGTGGCTACACCTTC. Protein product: CASSPLGGGGGYTF.

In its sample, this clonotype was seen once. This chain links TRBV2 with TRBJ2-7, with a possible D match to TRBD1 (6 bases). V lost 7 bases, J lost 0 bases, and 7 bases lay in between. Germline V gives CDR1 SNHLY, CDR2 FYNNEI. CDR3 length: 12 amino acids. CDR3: CASKQGSYEQYF. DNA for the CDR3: TGTGCCAGCAAACAGGGCTCCTACGAGCAGTACTTC.

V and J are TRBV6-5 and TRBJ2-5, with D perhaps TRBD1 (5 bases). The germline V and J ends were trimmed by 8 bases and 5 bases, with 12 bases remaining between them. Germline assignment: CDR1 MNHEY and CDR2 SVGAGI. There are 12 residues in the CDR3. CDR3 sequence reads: CASGASVETQYF. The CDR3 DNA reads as TGTGCCAGCGGGGCTAGTGTGGAGACCCAGTACTTC.

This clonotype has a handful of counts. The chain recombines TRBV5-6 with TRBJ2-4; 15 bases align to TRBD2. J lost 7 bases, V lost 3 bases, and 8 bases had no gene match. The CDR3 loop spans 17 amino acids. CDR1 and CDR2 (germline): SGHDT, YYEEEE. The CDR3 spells CASSSRTSGRAGNIQYF. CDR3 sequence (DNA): TGTGCCAGCAGCTCCCGGACTAGCGGGAGGGCGGGGAACATTCAGTACTTC. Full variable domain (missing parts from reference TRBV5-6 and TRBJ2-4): DAGVTQSPTHLIKTRGQQVTLRCSPKSGHDTVSWYQQALGQGPQFIFQYYEEEERQRGNFPDRFSGHQFPNYSSELNVNALLLGDSALYLCASSSRTSGRAGNIQYFGAGTRLSVL.

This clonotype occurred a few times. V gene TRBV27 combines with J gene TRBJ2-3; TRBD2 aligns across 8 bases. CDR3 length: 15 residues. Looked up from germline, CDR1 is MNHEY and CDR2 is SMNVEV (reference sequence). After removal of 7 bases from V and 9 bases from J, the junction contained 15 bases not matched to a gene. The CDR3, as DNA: TGTGCCAGCACCCAGGGGTCCATAACTAGCGGAACGCAGTATTTT. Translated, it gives CASTQGSITSGTQYF.

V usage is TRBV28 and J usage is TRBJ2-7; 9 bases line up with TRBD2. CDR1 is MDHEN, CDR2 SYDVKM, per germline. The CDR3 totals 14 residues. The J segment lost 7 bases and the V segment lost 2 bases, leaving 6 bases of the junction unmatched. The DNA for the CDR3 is TGTGCCAGCAGTTTACCGCTAGCGGGATATGAGCAGTACTTC. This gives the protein CASSLPLAGYEQYF.

CDR3: CASSPSGENTEAFF. CDR3 nucleotide sequence: TGTGCCAGCAGCCCCTCGGGCGAGAACACTGAAGCTTTCTTT. This sequence joins TRBV3-1 and TRBJ1-1; D is unresolved. Germline CDR1 is LGHDT and CDR2 is YNNKEL (reference sequence). V lost 4 bases, J lost 1 base, and 10 bases lay in between. CDR3 length: 14 residues.

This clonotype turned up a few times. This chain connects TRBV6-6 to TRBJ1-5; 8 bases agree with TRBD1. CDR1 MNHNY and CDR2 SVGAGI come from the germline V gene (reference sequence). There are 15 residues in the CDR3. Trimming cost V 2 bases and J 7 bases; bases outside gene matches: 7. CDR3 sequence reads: CASSYGQGNLQPQHF. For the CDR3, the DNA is TGTGCCAGCAGTTACGGACAGGGAAATTTACAGCCCCAGCATTTT.

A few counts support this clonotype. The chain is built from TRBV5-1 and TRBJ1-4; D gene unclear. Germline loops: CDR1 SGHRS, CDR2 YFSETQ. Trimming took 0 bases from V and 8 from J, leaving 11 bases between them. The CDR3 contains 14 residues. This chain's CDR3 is CASSLAPDSEKLFF. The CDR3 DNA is TGCGCCAGCAGCTTGGCTCCCGATTCGGAAAAACTGTTTTTT.

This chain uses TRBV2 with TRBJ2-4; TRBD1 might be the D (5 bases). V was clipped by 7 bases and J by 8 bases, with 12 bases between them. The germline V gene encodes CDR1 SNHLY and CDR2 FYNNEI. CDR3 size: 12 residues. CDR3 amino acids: CASNTGGYIQYF. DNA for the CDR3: TGTGCCAGCAACACAGGTGGATACATTCAGTACTTC.

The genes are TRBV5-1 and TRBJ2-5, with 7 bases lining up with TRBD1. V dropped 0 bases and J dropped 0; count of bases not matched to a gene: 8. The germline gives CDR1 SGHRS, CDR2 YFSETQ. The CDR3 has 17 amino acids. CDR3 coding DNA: TGCGCCAGCAGCTTGGTAGGACAGGCCACGTACCAAGAGACCCAGTACTTC. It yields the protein CASSLVGQATYQETQYF.

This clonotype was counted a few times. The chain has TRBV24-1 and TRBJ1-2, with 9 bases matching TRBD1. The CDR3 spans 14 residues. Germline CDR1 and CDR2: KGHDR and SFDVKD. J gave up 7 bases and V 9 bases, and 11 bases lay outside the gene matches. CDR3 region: CATSTTTGGTGYTF. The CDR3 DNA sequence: TGTGCCACCTCCACCACCACAGGGGGCACTGGCTACACCTTC.

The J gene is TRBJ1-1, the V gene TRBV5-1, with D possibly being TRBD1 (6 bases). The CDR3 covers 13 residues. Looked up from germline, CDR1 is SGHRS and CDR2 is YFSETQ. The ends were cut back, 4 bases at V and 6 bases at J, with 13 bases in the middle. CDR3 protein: CASSTGGHPEAFF. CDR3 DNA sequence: TGCGCCAGCAGCACGGGGGGACACCCTGAAGCTTTCTTT.

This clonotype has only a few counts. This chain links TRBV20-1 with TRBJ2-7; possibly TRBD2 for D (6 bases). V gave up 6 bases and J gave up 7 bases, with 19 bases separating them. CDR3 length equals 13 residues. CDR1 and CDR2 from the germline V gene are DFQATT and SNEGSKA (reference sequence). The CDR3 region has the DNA TGCAGTGCCCGAGTGGGCGGGGTCTTGGAGCAGTACTTC. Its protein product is CSARVGGVLEQYF.

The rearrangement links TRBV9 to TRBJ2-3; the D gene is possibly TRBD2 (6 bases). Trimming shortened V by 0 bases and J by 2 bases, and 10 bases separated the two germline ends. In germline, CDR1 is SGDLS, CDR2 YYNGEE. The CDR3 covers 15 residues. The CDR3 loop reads CASSVVGGNTDTQYF. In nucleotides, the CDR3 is TGTGCCAGCAGCGTAGTCGGGGGAAACACAGATACGCAGTATTTT.

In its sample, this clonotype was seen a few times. Written as DNA, the CDR3 is TGCGCCAGCAGCTTAGGCAGCAGTAGCACCGGGGAGCTGTTTTTT. Translating gives CASSLGSSSTGELFF. The chain uses TRBV5-1 and TRBJ2-2; D call uncertain. V lost 2 bases and J lost 4, with 12 bases in between. The CDR3 consists of 15 residues. Germline CDR1 SGHRS, CDR2 YFSETQ.